This T cell receptor (beta chain) was recorded in a study of T-cell memory formation after mild COVID-19. In the study overall: Across donors, TCR clusters were largely donor specific. Points from the study as a whole: Day 15 to 85 contractors were CD4/CD8 balanced; later expanders leaned CD4+.

The TCR alpha and TCR beta cDNA libraries, bearing sample barcodes and UMIs, were generated by 5'RACE using constant-segment primers. TCRdb independently ran MiXCR on the 5' RACE reads; one entry per CDR3 protein. This sample has about 130,000 distinct CDR3 sequences, with roughly a quarter found just once. Only a few counts were recorded for this clonotype. As yet, its antigen is unknown. Per the germline V gene, CDR1 is SQVTM and CDR2 is ANQGSEA. V lost 7 bases to trimming and J lost 0 bases, with 12 bases between them. The CDR3 spans 13 residues. The clonotype originates from an adult woman who had mild COVID-19 (a few samples of this study predate the infection). Cell type and time point are not known. The sample comprised PBMCs or a T cell subset sorted from them (not recorded which). The chain links TRBV29-1 to TRBJ1-1; no firm D call. CDR3 residues: CSAGTDMNTEAFF. The DNA for the CDR3 is TGCAGCGCTGGCACAGACATGAACACTGAAGCTTTCTTT.